The clone carrying this T cell receptor (beta chain) has at least ten counts. The sample is drawn from a study of Graves' ophthalmopathy and Graves' hyperthyroidism. The authors amplified TCR beta CDR3 regions, and they did so from RNA transcripts for repertoire sequencing. An opening RT-PCR round employed HTBI primers and preceded a second-round multiplex PCR. TCRdb redid the calling of the multiplex PCR reads with MiXCR, one entry per CDR3 protein. Here the sample spans under 350,000 distinct CDR3 sequences, roughly 16% being singletons. The source material was peripheral blood. The source of this sequence is an adult man with Graves' ophthalmopathy.

The CDR3 DNA is TGTGCCAGCAGCATCCAGGGGGAGACCCAGTACTTC. It codes for CASSIQGETQYF. This chain joins TRBV6-1 and TRBJ2-5, with a tentative D call TRBD1 (6 bases). CDR1 is MNHNS and CDR2 is SASEGT in the germline V gene. The CDR3 runs 12 residues. V was trimmed by 6 bases and J by 5 bases, leaving 10 bases between them.